These T cell receptor beta chains were read from a single sample in a study of pediatric ulcerative colitis. The protocol was immunoSEQ multiplex PCR, while the TCRdb copy is restricted to in-frame clones and leaves out a portion. The sample carries fewer than 13,000 clones, approximately 89% recorded once. Sequenced: blood. The origin of the receptors is a girl aged 10-17 years with moderate ulcerative colitis. CDR3s include the opening cysteine and the closing phenylalanine or tryptophan. A D gene is named only where the DNA matches it firmly. Clone size is shown for a subset of rows, as once, few, many or a class of expanded clone.

>-|-|TRBV29-1|TRBJ2-2
TGCAGCGTTGAAGATCGGACACAGTCCACCGGGGAGCTGTTTTTT
CSVEDRTQSTGELFF
>-|TRBD2|TRBV28|TRBJ2-1
TGTGCCAGCAGTTTAATCCCGGCTAGCGGGAGTAGCAATGAGCAGTTCTTC
CASSLIPASGSSNEQFF
>-|-|TRBV4-2|TRBJ1-4
TGTGCCAGCAGCCAAGGTTTGGCAGTTAATGAAAAACTGTTTTTT
CASSQGLAVNEKLFF
>once|TRBD2|TRBV5-1|TRBJ2-1
TGCGCCAGCAGCTTGACTAGCGGGGGGAATGAGCAGTTCTTC
CASSLTSGGNEQFF
>-|-|TRBV4-1|TRBJ2-1
TGCGCCAGCAGCCAAGCGAGCAAAGATTTCTATGAGCAGTTCTTC
CASSQASKDFYEQFF
>-|-|TRBV5-6|TRBJ2-5
TGTGCCAGCAGCTTGGCGGGCGAGACCCAGTACTTC
CASSLAGETQYF
>few|TRBD1|TRBV7-3|TRBJ2-5
TGTGCCAGCAGCTTCTCAGGGGGCGTGGAGACCCAGTACTTC
CASSFSGGVETQYF
>-|-|TRBV7-9|TRBJ2-1
TGTGCCAGCAGCGGGATTTTATTGAATGAGCAGTTCTTC
CASSGILLNEQFF
>-|-|TRBV19|TRBJ2-4
TGTGCCAGTAGCGGGAGAGGGGGTGGGACCAAAAACATTCAGTACTTC
CASSGRGGGTKNIQYF
>once|-|TRBV7-9|TRBJ1-1
TGTGCCAGCAGCTTAACGGGGCGTCGGACGTTCACTGAAGCTTTCTTT
CASSLTGRRTFTEAFF
>-|-|TRBV1|TRBJ2-7
TGCACCAGCAGCCACGATACCAGCGGGAGGAAATACGAGCAGTACTTC
CTSSHDTSGRKYEQYF
>-|-|TRBV28|TRBJ1-5
TGTGCCAGCAGTTTATTTTTGTGGGGTGATCAGCCCCAGCATTTT
CASSLFLWGDQPQHF
>-|-|TRBV2|TRBJ2-7
TGTGCCACCGCGAGAGGGCTCCTCACCGGGTCCGAGCAGTACTTC
CATARGLLTGSEQYF
>-|-|TRBV2|TRBJ2-4
TGTGCCAGCAGAGAGGGGGGTACTGTAAACATTCAGTACTTC
CASREGGTVNIQYF
>-|-|TRBV6-1|TRBJ2-5
TGTGCCAGCAGTGCCAGAGGGGAGACCCAGTACTTC
CASSARGETQYF
>-|-|TRBV14|TRBJ1-2
TGTGCCAGCAGCCAAGCCTCCGGGGCTGGTGGGGGCTACACCTTC
CASSQASGAGGGYTF
>-|TRBD2|TRBV5-6|TRBJ2-7
TGTGCCAGCAGCCCCGGGGGGGAGTACTACGAGCAGTACTTC
CASSPGGEYYEQYF
>-|-|TRBV5-6|TRBJ2-7
TGTGCCAGCAGCTTGATTCCTTCCCGGGAGCAGTACTTC
CASSLIPSREQYF
>once|TRBD1|TRBV14|TRBJ2-7
TGTGCCAGCAGCCAAAGAGCAGGGGGCAACGAGCAGTACTTC
CASSQRAGGNEQYF
>-|TRBD1|TRBV6-5|TRBJ2-3
TGTGCCAGCAGCGTACAGGGGGCTCGCACAGATACGCAGTATTTT
CASSVQGARTDTQYF
>-|-|TRBV28|TRBJ1-3
TGTGCCAGCAGTCCTCCCGGGGGCAAGTCTGGAAACACCATATATTTT
CASSPPGGKSGNTIYF
>-|TRBD1|TRBV7-9|TRBJ2-2
TGTGCCAGCAGCCCCGACCCACAGGGGGACGGGGAGCTGTTTTTT
CASSPDPQGDGELFF
>-|-|TRBV21-1|TRBJ2-7
TGTGCCAGCTACGACGAGCAGTACTTC
CASYDEQYF
>-|-|TRBV19|TRBJ1-2
TGTGCCAGTACTCACCGGACAGAGGCCTATGGCTACACCTTC
CASTHRTEAYGYTF
>-|-|TRBV4-1|TRBJ1-2
TGCGCCAGCAGCCAAGATATATTGGGGGACTATGGCTACACCTTC
CASSQDILGDYGYTF
>-|TRBD1|TRBV9|TRBJ1-4
TGTGCCAGCAGCGTAGAGGGGGCTGGGGGACTGTTTTTT
CASSVEGAGGLFF
>-|-|TRBV25-1|TRBJ2-3
TGTGCCAGCAGTCGCCAGGGCCTCACAGATACGCAGTATTTT
CASSRQGLTDTQYF
>-|-|TRBV7-8|TRBJ2-3
TGTGCCAGCAGCTTACAAATCCCAGGGGATACAGATACGCAGTATTTT
CASSLQIPGDTDTQYF
>-|TRBD1|TRBV6-1|TRBJ1-5
TGTGCCAGCAGTGAACCGGACAGGGGTAGGCGGCAGCCCCAGCATTTT
CASSEPDRGRRQPQHF
>-|TRBD1|TRBV6-6|TRBJ2-1
TGTGCCAGCAGTTTTGGACAGGGGGTCTCTAATGAGCAGTTCTTC
CASSFGQGVSNEQFF
>-|TRBD2|TRBV15|TRBJ2-1
TGTGCCACCAGTGGGGGCGGGACTAGTTATTTGCATGAGCAGTTCTTC
CATSGGGTSYLHEQFF
>-|-|TRBV18|TRBJ2-7
TGTGCCAGCTCGACCCCGGGGATCTACGAGCAGTACTTC
CASSTPGIYEQYF
>-|TRBD1|TRBV28|TRBJ2-7
TGTGCCAGCCATGACAGGGGTCGATACGAGCAGTACTTC
CASHDRGRYEQYF
>-|-|TRBV5-1|TRBJ2-7
TGCGCCAGCAGCTTCGGGTCGAACTACGAGCAGTACTTC
CASSFGSNYEQYF
>few|-|TRBV5-4|TRBJ2-4
TGTGCCAGCAGCGGACCTTTAGGACCGATAGGGGACTTC
CASSGPLGPIGDF
>few|TRBD1|TRBV18|TRBJ1-5
TGTGCCAGCTCGCCTAGACCGGGACAGGGCGGATCAAGGCAGCCCCAGCATTTT
CASSPRPGQGGSRQPQHF
>-|-|TRBV5-1|TRBJ2-1
TGCGCCAGCAGCTTGGACTCCCCGAGTCCATACAATGAGCAGTTCTTC
CASSLDSPSPYNEQFF
>-|-|TRBV19|TRBJ2-7
TGTGCCAGTAGTATAGCGCAAACAGGGTACGGGCAGTACTTC
CASSIAQTGYGQYF
>-|-|TRBV9|TRBJ1-1
TGTGCCAGCAGCGCCCACGGACAGAAGAACACTGAAGCTTTCTTT
CASSAHGQKNTEAFF
>once|-|TRBV9|TRBJ2-1
TGTGCCAGCAGCGTAGACGGGGACAATGAGCAGTTCTTC
CASSVDGDNEQFF
>-|-|TRBV11-2|TRBJ2-7
TGTGCCAGCAGCATACCTGAGGGCGAGCAGTACTTC
CASSIPEGEQYF
>-|-|TRBV11-2|TRBJ1-1
TGTGCCAGCAGAGACGACAGGCTGAACACTGAAGCTTTCTTT
CASRDDRLNTEAFF
>-|TRBD1|TRBV4-1|TRBJ1-1
TGCGCCAGCAGCCAATCCGGGACAGGGAGGAGTACTGAAGCTTTCTTT
CASSQSGTGRSTEAFF
>-|-|TRBV29-1|TRBJ1-2
TGCAGCGTTGATAGGGGTGGCTATGGCTACACCTTC
CSVDRGGYGYTF
>-|TRBD1|TRBV5-4|TRBJ1-2
TGTGCCAGCAGCTTGCCCGGGACAGGAGGTTTCTTCTATGGCTACACCTTC
CASSLPGTGGFFYGYTF
>-|-|TRBV2|TRBJ2-2
TGTGCCAGCAAGAGGGAGAACACCGGGGAGCTGTTTTTT
CASKRENTGELFF
>-|TRBD1|TRBV5-1|TRBJ2-4
TGCGCCAGCAGCTTGAACAGGGGTGACATTCAGTACTTC
CASSLNRGDIQYF
>few|-|TRBV18|TRBJ1-5
TGTGCCAGCTCACGGACTGGTCAGAGCAATCAGCCCCAGCATTTT
CASSRTGQSNQPQHF
>once|TRBD1|TRBV9|TRBJ2-2
TGTGCCAGCAGCGTCCGTTCTTGGCAGGGGGTAACCGGGGAGCTGTTTTTT
CASSVRSWQGVTGELFF
>-|-|TRBV6-4|TRBJ2-3
TGTGCCAGCAGTGAGTCCGCGGGTGGAAGTACAGATACGCAGTATTTT
CASSESAGGSTDTQYF
>-|-|TRBV27|TRBJ1-2
TGTGCCAGCAGCCCCGCCCCGGACACCACCGCCTATGGCTACACCTTC
CASSPAPDTTAYGYTF
>once|-|TRBV5-1|TRBJ2-3
TGCGCCAGCAGCCCCACGGGCCCCACAGATACGCAGTATTTT
CASSPTGPTDTQYF
>-|-|TRBV2|TRBJ2-7
TGTGCCAGCCAACCCGTCGGGGTCATCGAGCAGTACTTC
CASQPVGVIEQYF
>-|TRBD1|TRBV5-1|TRBJ1-2
TGCGCCAGCAGCTTGAAGCCCTGGGACAGGGGAAACTATGGCTACACCTTC
CASSLKPWDRGNYGYTF